The 31 T cell receptor beta chains below were found in one sample sequenced in a study of cytomegalovirus exposure and HLA in healthy donors. TCRdb's copy holds only in-frame clones and misses some; the assay was immunoSEQ multiplex PCR. The repertoire includes approximately 160,000 clones, more than 80% of them detected once, and more than 2.5% sits in the top ten. Input material: PBMCs. Source of these receptors: a woman younger than 30 in good health and CMV-seropositive.

CDR3 loop: CASRVLAGGDTQYF. The CDR3 DNA follows: TGTGCCAGCAGGGTACTAGCGGGGGGGGATACGCAGTATTTT. The gene calls are TRBV2 and TRBJ2-3, with TRBD2 matching over 13 bases. V was clipped by 6 bases and J by 6 bases; unmatched bases: 3. There are 14 residues in the CDR3. Germline V CDR1 and CDR2: SNHLY, FYNNEI.

The chain combines TRBV10-3 with TRBJ2-2; possible D gene TRBD2, 5 bases. This CDR3 comprises 14 residues. Looked up from germline, CDR1 is ENHRY and CDR2 is SYGVKD. Trimming took 2 bases from V and 4 from J, leaving 8 bases between them. The DNA for the CDR3 is TGTGCCATCAGTGAGGTAGGGAGCACCGGGGAGCTGTTTTTT. Translated: CAISEVGSTGELFF.

V gene TRBV9 combines with J gene TRBJ1-3; 7 bases align to TRBD1. V shed 3 bases, J shed 0 bases, and the junction held 9 bases outside the gene matches. The germline V gene encodes CDR1 SGDLS and CDR2 YYNGEE. The CDR3 sequence is 17 residues long. This CDR3 reads CASSGEGRTGSGNTIYF. The CDR3 DNA sequence: TGTGCCAGCAGCGGGGAAGGACGGACAGGCTCTGGAAACACCATATATTTT. Combining the CDR3 with reference TRBV9 and TRBJ1-3 gives the whole variable domain DSGVTQTPKHLITATGQRVTLRCSPRSGDLSVYWYQQSLDQGLQFLIQYYNGEERAKGNILERFSAQQFPDLHSELNLSSLELGDSALYFCASSGEGRTGSGNTIYFGEGSWLTVV.

The chain carries TRBV5-1 and TRBJ1-2; a weak D match, TRBD1 (6 bases). V was clipped by 3 bases and J by 10 bases, with 10 bases between them. This CDR3 comprises 11 residues. Per the germline V gene, CDR1 is SGHRS and CDR2 is YFSETQ. The CDR3 reads CASSSVGAYTF. The CDR3 coding sequence is TGCGCCAGCAGCTCCGTGGGGGCCTACACCTTC. Full variable domain (rest looked up from reference TRBV5-1 and TRBJ1-2): KAGVTQTPRYLIKTRGQQVTLSCSPISGHRSVSWYQQTPGQGLQFLFEYFSETQRNKGNFPGRFSGRQFSNSRSEMNVSTLELGDSALYLCASSSVGAYTFGSGTRLTVV.

V gene TRBV15 combines with J gene TRBJ2-1; TRBD2 aligns across 14 bases. Per the germline V gene, CDR1 is LNHNV and CDR2 is YYDKDF (reference sequence). V shed 0 bases, J shed 0 bases, and the junction held 10 bases outside the gene matches. CDR3 size: 21 residues. The CDR3 DNA is TGTGCCACCAGCAGAGATCAGTCCGGACTAGCGGGGGGAAGCTCCTACAATGAGCAGTTCTTC. Residues: CATSRDQSGLAGGSSYNEQFF. The entire variable domain, with the rest obtained from reference TRBV15 and TRBJ2-1, is as follows: DAMVIQNPRYQVTQFGKPVTLSCSQTLNHNVMYWYQQKSSQAPKLLFHYYDKDFNNEADTPDNFQSRRPNTSFCFLDIRSPGLGDTAMYLCATSRDQSGLAGGSSYNEQFFGPGTRLTVL.

The chain employs TRBV5-5 and TRBJ2-1; 11 bases are shared with TRBD2. The CDR3 runs to 17 residues. V gave up 3 bases and J gave up 4 bases; unmatched junction bases: 9. Germline CDR1 and CDR2: SGHKS and YYEKEE (reference sequence). The CDR3 sequence: CASSSKKTSGTYNEQFF. The CDR3 nucleotides read TGTGCCAGCAGCTCCAAGAAGACTAGCGGGACGTACAATGAGCAGTTCTTC.

The chain is built from TRBV6-6 and TRBJ2-2; D perhaps matches TRBD2 (5 bases). Trimming removed 6 bases at V and 7 bases at J, with 15 bases between. Germline CDR1 MNHNY, CDR2 SVGAGI (reference sequence). The CDR3 sequence is 14 residues long. In DNA form, the CDR3 reads TGTGCCAGCAGCTTCTCCTTCGAGGGCGGGGAGCTGTTTTTT. As protein: CASSFSFEGGELFF.

The chain joins TRBV5-4 to TRBJ2-1, with TRBD1 identical over 8 bases. There are 16 residues in the CDR3. Trimming removed 3 bases from V and 7 bases from J; junction bases left unmatched: 12. Germline V gives CDR1 SGHNT, CDR2 YYREEE (reference sequence). CDR3 sequence (DNA): TGTGCCAGCAGCTCGCTACTGACAGGGGCGTGGAATGAGCAGTTCTTC. Amino acid sequence: CASSSLLTGAWNEQFF.

As for this clone: Other nucleotide sequences in the sample specify the same CDR3. The V gene is TRBV18, the J gene TRBJ2-2; D is perhaps TRBD1 (6 bases). In germline, CDR1 is KGHSH, CDR2 LQKENI. The CDR3 consists of 15 residues. The V end was cut by 2 bases, the J end by 3 bases, with 10 bases between. CDR3 amino acids: CASSPGTSYTGELFF. CDR3 DNA: TGTGCCAGCTCACCAGGGACATCTTACACCGGGGAGCTGTTTTTT. Filled out from reference TRBV18 and TRBJ2-2, the complete variable domain reads NAGVMQNPRHLVRRRGQEARLRCSPMKGHSHVYWYRQLPEEGLKFMVYLQKENIIDESGMPKERFSAEFPKEGPSILRIQQVVRGDSAAYFCASSPGTSYTGELFFGEGSRLTVL.

The V gene is TRBV5-5, the J gene TRBJ2-7, with D possibly TRBD2 on 5 matching bases. The V end was cut by 0 bases, the J end by 0 bases, with 13 bases between. Germline V gene data show CDR1 as SGHKS and CDR2 as YYEKEE (reference sequence). The CDR3 loop spans 16 amino acids. The CDR3 DNA follows: TGTGCCAGCAGCTTGGCGGCAGCGGATTACTCCTACGAGCAGTACTTC. This translates into CASSLAAADYSYEQYF. Using reference TRBV5-5 and TRBJ2-7 for the parts outside the CDR3, the full variable domain is DAGVTQSPTHLIKTRGQQVTLRCSPISGHKSVSWYQQVLGQGPQFIFQYYEKEERGRGNFPDRFSARQFPNYSSELNVNALLLGDSALYLCASSLAAADYSYEQYFGPGTRLTVT.

The chain recombines TRBV9 with TRBJ2-5, with TRBD2 identical over 9 bases. V lost 4 bases and J lost 8; bases outside the gene matches: 12. The germline V gene encodes CDR1 SGDLS and CDR2 YYNGEE. This CDR3 comprises 15 residues. As DNA, the CDR3 is TGTGCCAGCAGCCCCCCGGGGACTAGCCAAAGTACCCAGTACTTC. Translated, it gives CASSPPGTSQSTQYF.

The rearrangement uses TRBV19 and TRBJ1-1; D remains unclear. The CDR3 is 13 amino acids. Germline loops: CDR1 LNHDA, CDR2 SQIVND (reference sequence). The germline V and J ends were trimmed by 4 bases and 1 base, with 7 bases remaining between them. CDR3 sequence reads: CASSTNTNTEAFF. As DNA, the CDR3 is TGTGCCAGTAGTACAAACACGAACACTGAAGCTTTCTTT.

The chain combines TRBV7-2 with TRBJ2-1; a possible D gene is TRBD2 (7 bases). This CDR3 is built from 16 residues. The V and J ends lost 1 base and 9 bases respectively, with 19 bases between them. Germline V lookup: CDR1 SGHTA, CDR2 FQGNSA. The CDR3 nucleotides are TGTGCCAGCAGCTTAGAGCACGCGGGGGCAAGAGGTGAGCAGTTCTTC. It codes for CASSLEHAGARGEQFF.

V is TRBV7-2 and J is TRBJ2-2, with a possible D match to TRBD2 (6 bases). The CDR3 length is 15 residues. V dropped 5 bases and J dropped 7 bases, with 17 bases sitting between them. Per the germline V gene, CDR1 is SGHTA and CDR2 is FQGNSA. CDR3 DNA sequence: TGTGCCAGCAGCCTTCTCGGGGGTGCTAGCGGGGAGCTGTTTTTT. Translation gives CASSLLGGASGELFF.

The count of this clone is one. The V gene is TRBV5-4, the J gene TRBJ2-5, with D possibly TRBD2 on 6 matching bases. Trimming pared 2 bases from V and 3 bases from J, leaving 14 bases between. Germline loops: CDR1 SGHNT, CDR2 YYREEE (reference sequence). The CDR3 covers 15 residues. The CDR3 here is CASSFSRDLEETQYF. The CDR3 DNA sequence: TGTGCCAGCAGCTTCTCGCGGGACTTAGAAGAGACCCAGTACTTC.

The chain has TRBV28 and TRBJ1-2, with TRBD1 matching 12 bases. The CDR3 spans 16 residues. Unmatched junction bases numbered 6, after V lost 6 bases and J lost 1 base. Germline lookup yields CDR1 MDHEN and CDR2 SYDVKM. CDR3 bases: TGTGCCAGCAGGACGGGACAGGGGGCATATAACTATGGCTACACCTTC. Translating gives CASRTGQGAYNYGYTF.

This chain uses TRBV5-1 with TRBJ2-1; 9 positions match TRBD2. Germline V gene lookup returns CDR1 SGHRS and CDR2 YFSETQ. The CDR3 sequence is 15 residues long. V trimming: 3 bases; J trimming: 4 bases; junction bases outside the gene matches: 5. CDR3 in DNA: TGCGCCAGCAGCTCGCGGGGGGGCCAATACAATGAGCAGTTCTTC. Amino acid sequence: CASSSRGGQYNEQFF.

The chain recombines TRBV2 with TRBJ1-5, with 7 nucleotides matching TRBD1. The length of the CDR3 is 18 residues. Trimming at V came to 7 bases and at J to 2 bases, leaving 17 bases not matched to a gene. Germline-derived CDR1 and CDR2 are SNHLY and FYNNEI. The CDR3 loop is CASNLRQGGGLRNQPQHF. The CDR3, as DNA: TGTGCCAGCAACCTAAGACAGGGAGGTGGTCTGCGCAATCAGCCCCAGCATTTT. Looking up the rest from reference TRBV2 and TRBJ1-5 gives the full variable domain: EPEVTQTPSHQVTQMGQEVILRCVPISNHLYFYWYRQILGQKVEFLVSFYNNEISEKSEIFDDQFSVERPDGSNFTLKIRSTKLEDSAMYFCASNLRQGGGLRNQPQHFGDGTRLSIL.

The genes are TRBV5-8 and TRBJ1-1; D perhaps matches TRBD1 (5 bases). Germline CDR1 reads SGHTS; CDR2 reads YDEGEE. Trimming stripped 5 bases from V and 3 bases from J, with 17 bases between. CDR3 length: 15 amino acids. The CDR3, as DNA: TGTGCCAGCAGTTACCGGGGGACTAGGCACACTGAAGCTTTCTTT. Protein sequence: CASSYRGTRHTEAFF.

The chain links TRBV30 to TRBJ1-2; perhaps TRBD1 as D (6 bases). CDR3 length equals 14 residues. V was pared by 2 bases and J by 8 bases, with 18 bases between. CDR1 is GTSNPN and CDR2 is SVGIG in the germline V gene (reference sequence). CDR3 loop: CAWSPPGALGGYTF. The CDR3 bases are TGTGCCTGGAGTCCACCAGGGGCCCTTGGCGGCTACACCTTC.

This clone was seen only once. The chain carries TRBV19 and TRBJ1-2; unclear D gene. The V end was cut by 3 bases, the J end by 6 bases, with 17 bases between. The CDR3 is made up of 15 amino acids. CDR1 and CDR2 (germline): LNHDA, SQIVND (reference sequence). The CDR3 DNA reads TGTGCCAGTAGTATGGTGGCGGACTCCAGGCATGGCTACACCTTC. Its translation is CASSMVADSRHGYTF.

The genes are TRBV19 and TRBJ1-4; weak D call: TRBD1 (6 bases). The CDR3 is made up of 15 amino acids. Germline loops: CDR1 LNHDA, CDR2 SQIVND (reference sequence). V lost 10 bases and J 3 bases, leaving 18 bases between the germline ends. The CDR3: CATNDRPRSNEKLFF. The CDR3 coding sequence is TGTGCCACCAACGACAGGCCTCGCTCTAATGAAAAACTGTTTTTT.

This clone appeared a few times. The chain carries TRBV6-5 and TRBJ2-7, with 7 bases identical to TRBD1. CDR1 is MNHEY and CDR2 is SVGAGI in the germline V gene. The CDR3 has 13 amino acids. With 6 bases clipped from V and 6 bases from J, the junction kept 8 bases outside the gene matches. The CDR3 spells CASRQTGIPEQYF. CDR3 sequence (DNA): TGTGCCAGCAGACAGACAGGGATTCCCGAGCAGTACTTC.

CDR3 coding DNA: TGTGCCAGCATGGGCAGCCAAGAGACCCAGTACTTC. Its protein product is CASMGSQETQYF. The chain carries TRBV2 and TRBJ2-5; D gene ambiguous. The germline CDR1 and CDR2 sequences are SNHLY and FYNNEI. The CDR3 consists of 12 residues. Trimming shortened V by 7 bases and J by 1 base, and 7 bases separated the two germline ends. The variable domain in full, completed from reference TRBV2 and TRBJ2-5, reads EPEVTQTPSHQVTQMGQEVILRCVPISNHLYFYWYRQILGQKVEFLVSFYNNEISEKSEIFDDQFSVERPDGSNFTLKIRSTKLEDSAMYFCASMGSQETQYFGPGTRLLVL.

The chain employs TRBV29-1 and TRBJ2-1; 7 bases agree with TRBD1. This CDR3 is 13 amino acids long. V dropped 8 bases and J dropped 3; count of bases not matched to a gene: 7. Germline-derived CDR1 and CDR2 are SQVTM and ANQGSEA. This CDR3 reads CSSTGSGYNEQFF. The CDR3 nucleotides read TGCAGCTCGACAGGGTCGGGCTACAATGAGCAGTTCTTC.

This clone was recorded only once. The chain joins TRBV15 to TRBJ2-2; 9 bases fit TRBD1. This CDR3 comprises 15 residues. V lost 5 bases to trimming and J lost 3 bases; unmatched junction nucleotides: 4. Germline CDR1 LNHNV, CDR2 YYDKDF (reference sequence). The CDR3 here is CATSRQGEDTGELFF. The CDR3, as DNA: TGTGCCACCAGCCGACAGGGGGAGGACACCGGGGAGCTGTTTTTT.

The rearrangement links TRBV5-1 to TRBJ2-3; D may be TRBD2 (5 bases). The ends were cut back, 1 base at V and 3 bases at J, with 12 bases in the middle. The CDR3 has 15 amino acids. The germline CDR1 and CDR2 sequences are SGHRS and YFSETQ. The CDR3 spells CASSLSGSETDTQYF. CDR3 DNA: TGCGCCAGCAGCTTGAGCGGAAGCGAAACAGATACGCAGTATTTT.

This sequence joins TRBV5-8 and TRBJ1-1, with a weak D call TRBD1 (5 bases). The CDR3 is 15 amino acids. Germline CDR1 is SGHTS and CDR2 is YDEGEE. V shed 0 bases and J shed 7 bases, with 16 bases lying between them. The CDR3 reads CASSLGDSQIYEAFF. CDR3 nucleotide sequence: TGTGCCAGCAGCTTGGGTGACAGTCAGATTTATGAAGCTTTCTTT.

The chain links TRBV11-2 to TRBJ2-2; D remains ambiguous. The CDR3 is 16 residues long. Trimming stripped 1 base from V and 0 bases from J, with 9 bases between. The germline CDR1 and CDR2 sequences are SGHAT and FQNNGV. In DNA, the CDR3 is TGTGCCAGCAGCTTAGGATTGCGAACGAACACCGGGGAGCTGTTTTTT. Encoded protein: CASSLGLRTNTGELFF.

The chain couples TRBV21-1 to TRBJ1-5; whether TRBD1, the table's D call, matches the DNA was not checked. TRBV21-1 is noted as a pseudogene. The CDR3 runs to 17 residues. The CDR3 region has the DNA TGTGCCAGCAGCAAATTAAATACAGGACAGGTCCTGGAGCCCCAGCATTTT. Protein: CASSKLNTGQVLEPQHF.

The chain couples TRBV25-1 to TRBJ2-2, with D possibly TRBD2 on 5 matching bases. V was pared by 0 bases and J by 9 bases, with 8 bases between. The CDR3 consists of 13 residues. Germline-derived CDR1 and CDR2 are MGHDK and SYGVNS. CDR3 nucleotides: TGTGCCAGCAGTGAATACGCCGGGAGGGAGCTGTTTTTT. Translating gives CASSEYAGRELFF.